This TCR beta chain was sequenced for a study of T cell changes during pregnancy in multiple sclerosis. This clone turned up a few times. Some clones are missing from TCRdb's copy, which holds only in-frame ones; the method was immunoSEQ multiplex PCR. The sample has around 42,000 clones, approximately 88% seen once. Germline V CDR1 and CDR2: MRHNA, SNTAGT. The CDR3 is 15 amino acids. V lost 4 bases and J 3 bases, leaving 12 bases between the germline ends. This sequence joins TRBV6-4 and TRBJ1-4, with TRBD1 as a possible D gene (6 bases). The origin of this receptor is a female donor in good health, enrolled as a control in a pregnancy study. The sequenced sample was peripheral blood, obtained in the first trimester of pregnancy. CDR3 sequence (DNA): TGTGCCAGCAGTGCACAGGGAGATCCTAATGAAAAACTGTTTTTT. This translates into CASSAQGDPNEKLFF.